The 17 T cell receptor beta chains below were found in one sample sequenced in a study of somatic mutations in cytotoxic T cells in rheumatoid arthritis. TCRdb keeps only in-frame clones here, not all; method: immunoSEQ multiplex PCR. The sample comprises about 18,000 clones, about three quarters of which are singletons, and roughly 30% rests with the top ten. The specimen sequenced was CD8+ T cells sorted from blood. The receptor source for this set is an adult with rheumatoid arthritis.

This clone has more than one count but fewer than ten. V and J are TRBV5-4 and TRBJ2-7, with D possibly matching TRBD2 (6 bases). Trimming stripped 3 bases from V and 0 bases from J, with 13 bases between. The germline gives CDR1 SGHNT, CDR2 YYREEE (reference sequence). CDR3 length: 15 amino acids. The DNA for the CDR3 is TGTGCCAGCAGCTCAGTAGCGGAGAGCTCCTACGAGCAGTACTTC. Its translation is CASSSVAESSYEQYF.

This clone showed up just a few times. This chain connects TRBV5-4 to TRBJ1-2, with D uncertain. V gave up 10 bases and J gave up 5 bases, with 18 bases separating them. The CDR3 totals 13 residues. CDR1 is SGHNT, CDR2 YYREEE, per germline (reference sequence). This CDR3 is CASRGPIGYGYTF. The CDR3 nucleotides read TGTGCCTCCCGGGGTCCTATAGGGTATGGCTACACCTTC.

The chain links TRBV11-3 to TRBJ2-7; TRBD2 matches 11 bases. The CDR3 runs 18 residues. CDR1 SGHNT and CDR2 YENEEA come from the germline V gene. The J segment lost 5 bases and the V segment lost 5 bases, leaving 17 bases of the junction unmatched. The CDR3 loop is CASSLLAGEMVWFDEQYF. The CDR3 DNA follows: TGTGCCAGCAGCCTACTAGCGGGAGAGATGGTTTGGTTCGACGAGCAGTACTTC.

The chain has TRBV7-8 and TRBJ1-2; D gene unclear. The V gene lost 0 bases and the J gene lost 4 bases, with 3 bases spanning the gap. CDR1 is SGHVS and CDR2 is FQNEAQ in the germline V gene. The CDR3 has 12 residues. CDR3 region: CASSLAGYGYTF. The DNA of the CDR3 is TGTGCCAGCAGCTTAGCCGGCTATGGCTACACCTTC.

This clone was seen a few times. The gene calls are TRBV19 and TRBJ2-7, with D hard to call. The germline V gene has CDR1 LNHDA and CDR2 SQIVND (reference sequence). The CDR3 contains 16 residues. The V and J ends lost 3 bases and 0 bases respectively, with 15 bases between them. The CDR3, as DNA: TGTGCCAGTAGTATTGGTACGTTCCTGAGCTCCTACGAGCAGTACTTC. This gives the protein CASSIGTFLSSYEQYF.

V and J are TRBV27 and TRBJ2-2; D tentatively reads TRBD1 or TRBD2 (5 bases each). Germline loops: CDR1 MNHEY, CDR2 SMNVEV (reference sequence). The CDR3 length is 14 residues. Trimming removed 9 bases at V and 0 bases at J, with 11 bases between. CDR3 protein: CASRVGANTGELFF. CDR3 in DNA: TGTGCCAGTAGAGTGGGGGCGAACACCGGGGAGCTGTTTTTT.

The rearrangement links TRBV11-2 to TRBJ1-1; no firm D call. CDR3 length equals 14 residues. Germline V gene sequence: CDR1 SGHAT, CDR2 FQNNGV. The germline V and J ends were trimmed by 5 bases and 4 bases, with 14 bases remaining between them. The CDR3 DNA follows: TGTGCCAGCAGCCGGATTCAACGGGGCACTGAAGCTTTCTTT. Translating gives CASSRIQRGTEAFF.

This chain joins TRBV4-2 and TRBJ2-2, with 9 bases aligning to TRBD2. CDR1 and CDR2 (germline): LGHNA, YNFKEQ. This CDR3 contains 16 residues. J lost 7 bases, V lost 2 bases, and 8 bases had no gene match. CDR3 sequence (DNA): TGTGCCAGCAGCCAATCGGCGGGAGGGCCGGTCGGGGAGCTGTTTTTT. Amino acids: CASSQSAGGPVGELFF.

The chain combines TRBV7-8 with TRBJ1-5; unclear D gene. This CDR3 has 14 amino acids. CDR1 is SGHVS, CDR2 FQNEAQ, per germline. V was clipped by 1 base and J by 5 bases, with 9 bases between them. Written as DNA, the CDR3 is TGTGCCAGCAGCTTAGAGAAGGTATATCAGCCCCAGCATTTT. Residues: CASSLEKVYQPQHF.

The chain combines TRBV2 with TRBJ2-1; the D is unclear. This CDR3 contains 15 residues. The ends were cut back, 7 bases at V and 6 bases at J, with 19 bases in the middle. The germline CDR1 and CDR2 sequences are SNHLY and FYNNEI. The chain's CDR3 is CASKFLEAWINEQFF. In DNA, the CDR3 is TGTGCCAGCAAGTTCCTAGAGGCATGGATCAATGAGCAGTTCTTC.

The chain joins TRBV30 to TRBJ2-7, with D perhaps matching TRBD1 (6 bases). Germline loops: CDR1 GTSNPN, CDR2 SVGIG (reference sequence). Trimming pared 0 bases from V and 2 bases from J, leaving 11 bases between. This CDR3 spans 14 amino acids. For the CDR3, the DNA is TGTGCCTGGAGTGTAACTGGGGGCCCCTACGAGCAGTACTTC. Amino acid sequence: CAWSVTGGPYEQYF.

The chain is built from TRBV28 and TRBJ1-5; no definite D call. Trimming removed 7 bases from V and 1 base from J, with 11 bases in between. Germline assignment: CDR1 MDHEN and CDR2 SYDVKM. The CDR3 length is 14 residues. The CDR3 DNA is TGTGCCAGCAAAGTGGGAGGGAGCAATCAGCCCCAGCATTTT. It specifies CASKVGGSNQPQHF.

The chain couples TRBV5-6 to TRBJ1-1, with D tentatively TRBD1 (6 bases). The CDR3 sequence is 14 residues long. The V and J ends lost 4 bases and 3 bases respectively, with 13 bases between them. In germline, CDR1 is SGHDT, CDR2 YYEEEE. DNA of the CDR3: TGTGCCAGCAGCATCCTCAGGGGTTACACTGAAGCTTTCTTT. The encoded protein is CASSILRGYTEAFF.

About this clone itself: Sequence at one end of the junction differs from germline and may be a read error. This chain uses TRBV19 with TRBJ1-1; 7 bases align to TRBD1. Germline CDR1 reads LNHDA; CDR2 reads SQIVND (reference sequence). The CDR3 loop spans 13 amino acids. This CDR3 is CASSITGDPDAFF. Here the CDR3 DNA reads TGTGCCAGTAGTATCACAGGGGACCCTGACGCTTTCTTT. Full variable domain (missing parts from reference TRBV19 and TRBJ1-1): DGGITQSPKYLFRKEGQNVTLSCEQNLNHDAMYWYRQDPGQGLRLIYYSQIVNDFQKGDIAEGYSVSREKKESFPLTVTSAQKNPTAFYLCASSITGDPDAFFGQGTRLTVV.

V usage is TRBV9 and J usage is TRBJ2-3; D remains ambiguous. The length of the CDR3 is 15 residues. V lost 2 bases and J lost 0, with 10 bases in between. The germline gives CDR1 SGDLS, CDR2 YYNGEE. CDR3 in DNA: TGTGCCAGCAGCGTGGTCGGTTCCAGCACAGATACGCAGTATTTT. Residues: CASSVVGSSTDTQYF.

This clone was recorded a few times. This CDR3 is CATSSQYNEQFF. The CDR3 region has the DNA TGTGCCACCAGCAGCCAGTACAATGAGCAGTTCTTC. The chain recombines TRBV15 with TRBJ2-1; the D is unclear. Germline V CDR1 and CDR2: LNHNV, YYDKDF (reference sequence). The V and J ends lost 3 bases and 4 bases respectively, with 4 bases between them. CDR3 length equals 12 residues. Full variable domain (missing parts from reference TRBV15 and TRBJ2-1): DAMVIQNPRYQVTQFGKPVTLSCSQTLNHNVMYWYQQKSSQAPKLLFHYYDKDFNNEADTPDNFQSRRPNTSFCFLDIRSPGLGDTAMYLCATSSQYNEQFFGPGTRLTVL.

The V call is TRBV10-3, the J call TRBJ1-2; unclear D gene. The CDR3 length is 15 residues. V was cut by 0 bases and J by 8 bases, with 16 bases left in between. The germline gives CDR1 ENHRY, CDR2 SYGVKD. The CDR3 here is CAISESLARLDGYTF. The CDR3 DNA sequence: TGTGCCATCAGTGAGTCCCTAGCCAGACTAGACGGCTACACCTTC.